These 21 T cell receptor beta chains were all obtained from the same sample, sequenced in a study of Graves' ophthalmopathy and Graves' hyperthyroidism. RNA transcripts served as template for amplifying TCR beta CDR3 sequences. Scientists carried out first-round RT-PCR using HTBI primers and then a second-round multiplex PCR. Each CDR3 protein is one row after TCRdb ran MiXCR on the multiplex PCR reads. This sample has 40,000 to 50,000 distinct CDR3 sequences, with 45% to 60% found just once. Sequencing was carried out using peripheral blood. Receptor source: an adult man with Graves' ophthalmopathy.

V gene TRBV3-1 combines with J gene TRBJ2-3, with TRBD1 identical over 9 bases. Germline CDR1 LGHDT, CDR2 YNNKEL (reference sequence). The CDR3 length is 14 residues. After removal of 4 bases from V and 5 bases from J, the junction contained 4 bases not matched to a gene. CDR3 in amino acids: CASSPGQGIDTQYF. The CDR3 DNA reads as TGTGCCAGCAGCCCGGGACAGGGTATAGATACGCAGTATTTT.

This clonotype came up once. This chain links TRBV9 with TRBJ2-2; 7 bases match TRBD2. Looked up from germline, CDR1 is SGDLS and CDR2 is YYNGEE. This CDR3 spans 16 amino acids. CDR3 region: CTGSPTTSAQFGELFF. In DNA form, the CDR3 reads TGTACCGGCAGCCCAACAACTAGCGCCCAATTCGGGGAGCTGTTTTTT.

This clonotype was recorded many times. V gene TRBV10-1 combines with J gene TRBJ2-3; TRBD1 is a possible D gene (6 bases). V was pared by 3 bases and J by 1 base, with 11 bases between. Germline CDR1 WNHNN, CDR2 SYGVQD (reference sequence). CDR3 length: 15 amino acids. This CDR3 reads CASSEIQGGTDTQYF. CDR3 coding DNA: TGCGCCAGCAGTGAAATACAGGGAGGCACAGATACGCAGTATTTT.

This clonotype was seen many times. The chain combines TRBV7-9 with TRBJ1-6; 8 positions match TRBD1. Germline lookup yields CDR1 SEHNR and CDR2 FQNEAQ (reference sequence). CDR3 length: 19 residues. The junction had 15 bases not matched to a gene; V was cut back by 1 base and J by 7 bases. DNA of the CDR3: TGTGCCAGCAGCTTAGTCGTACAGGGGGGGTATTGGAGGAATTCACCCCTCCACTTT. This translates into CASSLVVQGGYWRNSPLHF.

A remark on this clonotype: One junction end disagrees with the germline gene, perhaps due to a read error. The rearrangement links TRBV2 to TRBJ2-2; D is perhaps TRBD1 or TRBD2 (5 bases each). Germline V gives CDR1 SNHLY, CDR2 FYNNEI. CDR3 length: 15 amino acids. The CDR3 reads CASSEALLGVGELVF. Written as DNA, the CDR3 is TGTGCCAGCAGTGAAGCGCTTTTGGGGGTCGGGGAGCTGGTTTTT.

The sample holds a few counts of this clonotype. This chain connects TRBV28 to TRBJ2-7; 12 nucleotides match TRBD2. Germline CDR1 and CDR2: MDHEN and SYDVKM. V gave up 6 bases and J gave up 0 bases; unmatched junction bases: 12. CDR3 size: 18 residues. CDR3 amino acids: CASSHKLAGGLSSYEQYF. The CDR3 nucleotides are TGTGCCAGCAGCCATAAACTAGCGGGAGGACTGAGCTCCTACGAGCAGTACTTC. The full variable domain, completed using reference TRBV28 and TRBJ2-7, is DVKVTQSSRYLVKRTGEKVFLECVQDMDHENMFWYRQDPGLGLRLIYFSYDVKMKEKGDIPEGYSVSREKKERFSLILESASTNQTSMYLCASSHKLAGGLSSYEQYFGPGTRLTVT.

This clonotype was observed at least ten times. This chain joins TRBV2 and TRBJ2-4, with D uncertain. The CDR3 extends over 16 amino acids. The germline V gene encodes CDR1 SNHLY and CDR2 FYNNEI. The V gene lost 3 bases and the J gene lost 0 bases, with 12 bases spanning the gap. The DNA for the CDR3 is TGTGCCAGCAGTGACGCCCTTCTCCTAGCCAAAAACATTCAGTACTTC. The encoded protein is CASSDALLLAKNIQYF. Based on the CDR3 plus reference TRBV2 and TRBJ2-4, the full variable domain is EPEVTQTPSHQVTQMGQEVILRCVPISNHLYFYWYRQILGQKVEFLVSFYNNEISEKSEIFDDQFSVERPDGSNFTLKIRSTKLEDSAMYFCASSDALLLAKNIQYFGAGTRLSVL.

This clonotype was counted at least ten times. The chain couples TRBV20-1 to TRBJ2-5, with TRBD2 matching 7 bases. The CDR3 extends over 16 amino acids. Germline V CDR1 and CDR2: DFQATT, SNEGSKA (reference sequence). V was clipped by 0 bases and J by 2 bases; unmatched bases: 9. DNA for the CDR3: TGCAGTGCTAGAGATTCGAATAGCGGGTCTCAAGAGACCCAGTACTTC. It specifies CSARDSNSGSQETQYF.

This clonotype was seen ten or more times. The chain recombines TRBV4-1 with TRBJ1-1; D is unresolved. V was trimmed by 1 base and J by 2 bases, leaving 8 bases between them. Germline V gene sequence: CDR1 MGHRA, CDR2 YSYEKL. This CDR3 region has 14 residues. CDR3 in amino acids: CASSQVAENTEAFF. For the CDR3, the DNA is TGCGCCAGCAGCCAAGTGGCGGAAAACACTGAAGCTTTCTTT.

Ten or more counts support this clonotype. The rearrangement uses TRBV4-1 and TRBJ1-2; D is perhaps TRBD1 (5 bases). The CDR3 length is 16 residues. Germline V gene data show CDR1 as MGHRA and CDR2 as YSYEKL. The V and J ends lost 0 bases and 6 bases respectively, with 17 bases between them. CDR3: CASSQDHGTLFDGYTF. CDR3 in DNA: TGCGCCAGCAGCCAAGATCATGGGACTCTCTTCGATGGCTACACCTTC.

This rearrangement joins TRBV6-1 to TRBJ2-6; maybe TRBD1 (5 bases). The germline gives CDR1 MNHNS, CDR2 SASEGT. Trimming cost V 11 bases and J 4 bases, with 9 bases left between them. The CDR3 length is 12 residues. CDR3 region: CAGRTGANVLTF. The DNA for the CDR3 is TGTGCCGGCCGGACAGGGGCCAACGTCCTGACTTTC.

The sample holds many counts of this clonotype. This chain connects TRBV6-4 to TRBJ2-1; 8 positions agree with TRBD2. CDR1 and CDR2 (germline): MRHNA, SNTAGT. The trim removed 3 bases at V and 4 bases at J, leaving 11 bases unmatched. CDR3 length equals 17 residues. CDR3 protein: CASSEGGGSRPYNEQFF. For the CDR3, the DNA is TGTGCCAGCAGTGAAGGCGGGGGGTCACGACCTTACAATGAGCAGTTCTTC.

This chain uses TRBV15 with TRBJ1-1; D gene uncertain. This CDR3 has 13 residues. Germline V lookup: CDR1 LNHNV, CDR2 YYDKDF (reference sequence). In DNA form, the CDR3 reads TGTGTCACTGGAGGGATGATAAGGACTGAAGCTTTCTTT. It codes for CVTGGMIRTEAFF.

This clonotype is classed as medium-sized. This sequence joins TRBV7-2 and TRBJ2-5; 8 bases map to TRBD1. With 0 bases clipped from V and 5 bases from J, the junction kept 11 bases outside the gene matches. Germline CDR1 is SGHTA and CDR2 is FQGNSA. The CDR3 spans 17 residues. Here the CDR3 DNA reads TGTGCCAGCAGCTTAGCGTCAGCCGGGACAGGAGGGGAGACCCAGTACTTC. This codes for CASSLASAGTGGETQYF.

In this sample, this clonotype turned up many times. CDR3 amino acids: CASSQDKRRTEAFF. The CDR3 DNA follows: TGTGCCAGCAGCCAAGATAAGCGGCGGACTGAAGCTTTCTTT. This chain connects TRBV4-2 to TRBJ1-1; D gene uncertain. This CDR3 region has 14 residues. V lost 0 bases and J lost 5, with 10 bases in between. CDR1 is LGHNA, CDR2 YNFKEQ, per germline.

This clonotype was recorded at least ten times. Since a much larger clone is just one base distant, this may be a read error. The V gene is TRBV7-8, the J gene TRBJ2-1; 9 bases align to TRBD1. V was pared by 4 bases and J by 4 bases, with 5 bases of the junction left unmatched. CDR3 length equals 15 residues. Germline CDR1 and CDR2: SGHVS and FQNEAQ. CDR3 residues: CASSSDRGGYNEQFF. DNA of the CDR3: TGTGCCAGCAGCTCAGACAGGGGGGGGTACAATGAGCAGTTCTTC. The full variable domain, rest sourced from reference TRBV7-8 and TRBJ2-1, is GAGVSQSPRYKVAKRGQDVALRCDPISGHVSLFWYQQALGQGPEFLTYFQNEAQLDKSGLPSDRFFAERPEGSVSTLKIQRTQQEDSAVYLCASSSDRGGYNEQFFGPGTRLTVL.

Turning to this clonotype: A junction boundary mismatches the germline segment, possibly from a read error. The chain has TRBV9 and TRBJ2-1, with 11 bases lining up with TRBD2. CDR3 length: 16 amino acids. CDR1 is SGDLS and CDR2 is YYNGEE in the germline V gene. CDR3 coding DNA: TGTGCCAGCAGCGTGGCCGGGACTAGCGGAGTGAATGAGCAGTTTTTC. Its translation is CASSVAGTSGVNEQFF.

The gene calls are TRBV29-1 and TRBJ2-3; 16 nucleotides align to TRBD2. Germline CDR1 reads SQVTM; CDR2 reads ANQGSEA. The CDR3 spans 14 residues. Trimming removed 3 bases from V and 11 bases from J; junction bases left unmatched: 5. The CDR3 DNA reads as TGCAGCGTTGAGCTAGGGACTAGCGGGAGGGAGCAGTATTTT. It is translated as CSVELGTSGREQYF.

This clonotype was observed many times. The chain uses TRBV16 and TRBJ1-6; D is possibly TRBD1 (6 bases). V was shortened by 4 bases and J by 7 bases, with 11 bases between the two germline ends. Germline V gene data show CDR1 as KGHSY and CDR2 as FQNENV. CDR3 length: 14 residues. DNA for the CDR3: TGTGCCAGCAGCCGGAGGGACAAGAATTCACCCCTCCACTTT. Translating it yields CASSRRDKNSPLHF.

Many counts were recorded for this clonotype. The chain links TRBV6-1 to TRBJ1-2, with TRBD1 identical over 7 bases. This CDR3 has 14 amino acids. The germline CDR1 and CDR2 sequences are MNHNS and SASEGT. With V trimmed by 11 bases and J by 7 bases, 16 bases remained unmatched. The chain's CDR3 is CAFQPTGSVAGYTF. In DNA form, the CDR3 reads TGTGCCTTCCAACCGACAGGGTCTGTTGCTGGCTACACCTTC.

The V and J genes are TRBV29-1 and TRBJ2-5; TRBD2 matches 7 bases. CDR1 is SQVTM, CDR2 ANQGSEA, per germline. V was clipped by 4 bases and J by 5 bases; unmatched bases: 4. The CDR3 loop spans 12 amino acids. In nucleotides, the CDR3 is TGCAGCGTTGTCGGGGGGTATGAGACCCAGTACTTC. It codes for CSVVGGYETQYF.